The sequence of this TCR beta chain was determined in a study of glioma-infiltrating T cells. On this clonotype: Its antigen remains unknown. A much larger clone lies one base from this, so it may be a read error.

Germline V gene data show CDR1 as MGHRA and CDR2 as YSYEKL. CDR3 length: 15 residues. Amplification of TCR alpha and beta CDR3 regions from RNA used iRepertoire nested multiplex PCR. Tissue mRNA or PBMC total RNA, about 85-400 ng, went into one-step reverse transcription and amplification. TCRdb used MiXCR to reprocess the multiplex PCR reads, holding one entry per CDR3 protein. The sample lists more than 90,000 distinct CDR3 sequences; 35% to 50% were seen once. Study observations and caveats: Above-expected tissue-blood divergence occurred in all gliomas, most in low-grade ones.

The sequence was collected from a human donor with low-grade glioma or glioblastoma, undergoing nonglioma brain surgery, or in good health (not recorded which). The chain combines TRBV4-1 with TRBJ1-1, with TRBD1 matching 7 bases. Input material: glioma tissue, nonneoplastic brain tissue, or PBMCs (not recorded which). CDR3 loop: CASSLRQGGVTGAFF. DNA for the CDR3: TGCGCCAGCAGCCTCCGCCAGGGGGGAGTAACTGGAGCTTTCTTT.